This TCR beta chain was recorded in a study of T cell responses to AZD1222 COVID-19 vaccine. To note about this clone: Its target is unknown.

Study-wide results and limits: Clonal diversity may have been underestimated, and the donors were mostly white British, with more females than males.

Second doses that came at about 4 or about 12 weeks were put together. Data came from immunoSEQ multiplex PCR; TCRdb stores just in-frame clones and leaves some out. Among around 140,000 clones, around 90% were seen once, and the ten largest hold roughly 1.5%. Trimming took 2 bases from V and 2 from J, leaving 6 bases between them. The CDR3 sequence is 13 residues long. Germline assignment: CDR1 LGHDT and CDR2 YNNKEL (reference sequence). Material: peripheral blood, obtained 28 days after the second AZD1222 dose. This clonotype originated in an adult who received the AZD1222 COVID-19 vaccine. J is TRBJ1-2 and V is TRBV3-1 (or the pseudogene TRBV3-2); D is ambiguous. CDR3 loop: CASSQSLNYGYTF. For the CDR3, the DNA is TGTGCCAGCAGCCAAAGCCTAAACTATGGCTACACCTTC.